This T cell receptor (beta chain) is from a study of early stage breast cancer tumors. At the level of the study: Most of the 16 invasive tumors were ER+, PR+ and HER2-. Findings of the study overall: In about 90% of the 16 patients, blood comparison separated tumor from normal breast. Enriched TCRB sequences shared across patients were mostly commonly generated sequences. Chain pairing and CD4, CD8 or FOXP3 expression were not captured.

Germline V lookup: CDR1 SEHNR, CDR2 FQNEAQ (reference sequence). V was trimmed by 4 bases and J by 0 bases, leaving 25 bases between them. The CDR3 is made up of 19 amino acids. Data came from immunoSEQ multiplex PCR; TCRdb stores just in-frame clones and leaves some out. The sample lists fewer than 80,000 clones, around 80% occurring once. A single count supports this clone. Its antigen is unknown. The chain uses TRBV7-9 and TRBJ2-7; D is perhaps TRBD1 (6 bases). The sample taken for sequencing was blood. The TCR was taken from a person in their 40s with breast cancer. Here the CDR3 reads CASSSATGRNGQISYEQYF. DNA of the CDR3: TGTGCCAGCAGCTCGGCCACAGGGAGAAATGGCCAGATCTCCTACGAGCAGTACTTC.